One T cell receptor (beta chain) is described in this entry. Its specificity is unknown. TCR alpha and beta CDR3 regions were amplified from RNA using iRepertoire nested multiplex PCR. Input was 100-400 ng of tissue mRNA or PBMC total RNA. MiXCR, applied by TCRdb to the multiplex PCR reads, yields one record per CDR3 protein. The repertoire includes 95,000 to 110,000 distinct CDR3 sequences, 25% to 35% of them detected once, and about 40% sits in the top ten. These data originate in a study of glioma-infiltrating T cells. General study points: Above-expected tissue-blood divergence occurred in all gliomas, most in low-grade ones.

The V gene's germline CDR1 is MNHNS and CDR2 SASEGT. Deletions cut 6 bases from V and 4 bases from J, with 13 bases between. The CDR3 runs 14 residues. Sequencing was carried out using glioma tissue, nonneoplastic brain tissue, or PBMCs (not recorded which). This clonotype was obtained from a human donor with low-grade glioma or glioblastoma, undergoing nonglioma brain surgery, or in good health (not recorded which). The rearrangement joins TRBV6-1 to TRBJ1-5; D is ambiguous. In DNA, the CDR3 is TGTGCCAGCAGGAAGGTTGAGGTGAATCAGCCCCAGCATTTT. This encodes CASRKVEVNQPQHF.